The source of this TCR beta chain is a study of blood T cell repertoires in COVID-19. Methods used by the authors: Cell counts per sample came from amplifying reference gene primers. TCRdb's table, derived via immunoSEQ multiplex PCR, lists solely in-frame clones and lacks some. That table supplies the V and J calls and clone size; D and trimming were determined from the DNA. The repertoire includes a few hundred thousand clones, roughly 88% of them detected once, and about 3% sits in the top ten. Trimming removed 4 bases at V and 3 bases at J, with 13 bases between. The CDR3 extends over 14 amino acids. CDR1 and CDR2 (germline): SGHRS, YFSETQ.

The TCR originated in a young woman with active or convalescent COVID-19. The chain links TRBV5-1 to TRBJ1-1, with D hard to call. Material for sequencing was peripheral blood. The CDR3 region has the DNA TGCGCCAGCAGCCCGCTGGAGGGAGACACTGAAGCTTTCTTT. Amino acids: CASSPLEGDTEAFF.